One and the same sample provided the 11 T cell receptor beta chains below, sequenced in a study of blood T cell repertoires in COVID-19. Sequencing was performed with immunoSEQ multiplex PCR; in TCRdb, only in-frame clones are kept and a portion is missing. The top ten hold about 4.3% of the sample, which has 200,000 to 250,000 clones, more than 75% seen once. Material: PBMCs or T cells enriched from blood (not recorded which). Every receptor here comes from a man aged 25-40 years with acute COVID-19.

CDR3 residues: CASSLSTGVETF. The CDR3 DNA follows: TGTGCCAGCAGTTTGTCTACAGGAGTCGAGACCTTC. V gene TRBV28 combines with J gene TRBJ1-2; tentatively, D is TRBD1 (5 bases). The CDR3 is 12 residues long. The ends were cut back, 3 bases at V and 14 bases at J, with 16 bases in the middle. Germline lookup yields CDR1 MDHEN and CDR2 SYDVKM.

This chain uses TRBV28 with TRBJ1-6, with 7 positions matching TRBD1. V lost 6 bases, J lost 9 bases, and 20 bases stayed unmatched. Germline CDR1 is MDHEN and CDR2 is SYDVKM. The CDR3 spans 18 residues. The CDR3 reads CASRSPTGVREGFSPLHF. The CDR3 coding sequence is TGTGCCAGCAGATCCCCTACAGGGGTCCGCGAGGGTTTTTCACCCCTCCACTTT.

The CDR3 loop is CASSLVTGTYTEAFF. Here the CDR3 DNA reads TGCGCCAGCAGCTTGGTAACAGGGACGTACACTGAAGCTTTCTTT. The V gene is TRBV5-1, the J gene TRBJ1-1; tentatively, D is TRBD1 (6 bases). The CDR3 is made up of 15 amino acids. Trimming pared 0 bases from V and 3 bases from J, leaving 12 bases between. Germline lookup yields CDR1 SGHRS and CDR2 YFSETQ. The complete variable domain, with remaining parts taken from reference TRBV5-1 and TRBJ1-1, reads KAGVTQTPRYLIKTRGQQVTLSCSPISGHRSVSWYQQTPGQGLQFLFEYFSETQRNKGNFPGRFSGRQFSNSRSEMNVSTLELGDSALYLCASSLVTGTYTEAFFGQGTRLTVV.

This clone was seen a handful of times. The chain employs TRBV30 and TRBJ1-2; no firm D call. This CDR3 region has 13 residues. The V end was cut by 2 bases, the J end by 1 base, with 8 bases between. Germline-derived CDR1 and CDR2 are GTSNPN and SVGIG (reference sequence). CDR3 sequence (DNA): TGTGCCTGGAGTCATCAGGTTAACTATGGCTACACCTTC. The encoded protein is CAWSHQVNYGYTF.

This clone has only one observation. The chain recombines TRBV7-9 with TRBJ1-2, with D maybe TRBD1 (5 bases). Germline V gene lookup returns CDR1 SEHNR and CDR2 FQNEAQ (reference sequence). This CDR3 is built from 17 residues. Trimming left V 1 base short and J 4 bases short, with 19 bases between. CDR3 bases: TGTGCCAGCAGCTTAGAGCGTTTGGGACCGGGAGGCTATGGCTACACCTTC. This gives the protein CASSLERLGPGGYGYTF.

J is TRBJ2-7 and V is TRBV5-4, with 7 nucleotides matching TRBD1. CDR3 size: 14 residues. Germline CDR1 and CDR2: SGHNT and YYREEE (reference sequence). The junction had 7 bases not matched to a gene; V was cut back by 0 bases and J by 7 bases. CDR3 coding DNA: TGTGCCAGCAGCTTGGAACAGGGGACGGGGGAGCAGTACTTC. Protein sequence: CASSLEQGTGEQYF.

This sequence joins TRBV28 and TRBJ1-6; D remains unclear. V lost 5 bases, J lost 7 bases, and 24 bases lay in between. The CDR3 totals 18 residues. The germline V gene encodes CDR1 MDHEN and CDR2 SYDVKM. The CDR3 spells CASSLIPHSGSPNSPLHF. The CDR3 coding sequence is TGTGCCAGCAGTCTTATCCCCCACAGCGGCTCCCCCAATTCACCCCTCCACTTT.

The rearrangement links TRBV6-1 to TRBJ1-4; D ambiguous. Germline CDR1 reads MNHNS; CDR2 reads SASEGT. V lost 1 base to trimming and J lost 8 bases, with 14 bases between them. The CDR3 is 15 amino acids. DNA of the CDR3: TGTGCCAGCAGTGAAGGGCTAAGCCGCGGGGAAAAACTGTTTTTT. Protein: CASSEGLSRGEKLFF.

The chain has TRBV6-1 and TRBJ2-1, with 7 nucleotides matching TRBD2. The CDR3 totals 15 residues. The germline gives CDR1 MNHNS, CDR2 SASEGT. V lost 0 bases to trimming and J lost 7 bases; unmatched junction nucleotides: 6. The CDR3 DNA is TGTGCCAGCAGTGAAGCGCTTTGGGGGGGGAATGAGCAGTTCTTC. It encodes CASSEALWGGNEQFF.

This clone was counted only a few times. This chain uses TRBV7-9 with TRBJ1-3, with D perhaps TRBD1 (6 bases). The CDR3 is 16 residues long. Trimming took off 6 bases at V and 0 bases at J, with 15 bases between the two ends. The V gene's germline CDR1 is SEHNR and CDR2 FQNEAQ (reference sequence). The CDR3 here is CASSDSYRVSGNTIYF. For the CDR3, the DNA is TGTGCCAGCAGTGACAGTTACAGGGTCTCTGGAAACACCATATATTTT.

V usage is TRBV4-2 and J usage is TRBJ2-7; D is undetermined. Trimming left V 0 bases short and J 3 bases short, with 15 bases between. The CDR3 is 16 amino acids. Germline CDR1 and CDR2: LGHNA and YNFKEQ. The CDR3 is CASSQDWATPDYEQYF. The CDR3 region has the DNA TGTGCCAGCAGCCAAGACTGGGCGACACCTGACTACGAGCAGTACTTC.